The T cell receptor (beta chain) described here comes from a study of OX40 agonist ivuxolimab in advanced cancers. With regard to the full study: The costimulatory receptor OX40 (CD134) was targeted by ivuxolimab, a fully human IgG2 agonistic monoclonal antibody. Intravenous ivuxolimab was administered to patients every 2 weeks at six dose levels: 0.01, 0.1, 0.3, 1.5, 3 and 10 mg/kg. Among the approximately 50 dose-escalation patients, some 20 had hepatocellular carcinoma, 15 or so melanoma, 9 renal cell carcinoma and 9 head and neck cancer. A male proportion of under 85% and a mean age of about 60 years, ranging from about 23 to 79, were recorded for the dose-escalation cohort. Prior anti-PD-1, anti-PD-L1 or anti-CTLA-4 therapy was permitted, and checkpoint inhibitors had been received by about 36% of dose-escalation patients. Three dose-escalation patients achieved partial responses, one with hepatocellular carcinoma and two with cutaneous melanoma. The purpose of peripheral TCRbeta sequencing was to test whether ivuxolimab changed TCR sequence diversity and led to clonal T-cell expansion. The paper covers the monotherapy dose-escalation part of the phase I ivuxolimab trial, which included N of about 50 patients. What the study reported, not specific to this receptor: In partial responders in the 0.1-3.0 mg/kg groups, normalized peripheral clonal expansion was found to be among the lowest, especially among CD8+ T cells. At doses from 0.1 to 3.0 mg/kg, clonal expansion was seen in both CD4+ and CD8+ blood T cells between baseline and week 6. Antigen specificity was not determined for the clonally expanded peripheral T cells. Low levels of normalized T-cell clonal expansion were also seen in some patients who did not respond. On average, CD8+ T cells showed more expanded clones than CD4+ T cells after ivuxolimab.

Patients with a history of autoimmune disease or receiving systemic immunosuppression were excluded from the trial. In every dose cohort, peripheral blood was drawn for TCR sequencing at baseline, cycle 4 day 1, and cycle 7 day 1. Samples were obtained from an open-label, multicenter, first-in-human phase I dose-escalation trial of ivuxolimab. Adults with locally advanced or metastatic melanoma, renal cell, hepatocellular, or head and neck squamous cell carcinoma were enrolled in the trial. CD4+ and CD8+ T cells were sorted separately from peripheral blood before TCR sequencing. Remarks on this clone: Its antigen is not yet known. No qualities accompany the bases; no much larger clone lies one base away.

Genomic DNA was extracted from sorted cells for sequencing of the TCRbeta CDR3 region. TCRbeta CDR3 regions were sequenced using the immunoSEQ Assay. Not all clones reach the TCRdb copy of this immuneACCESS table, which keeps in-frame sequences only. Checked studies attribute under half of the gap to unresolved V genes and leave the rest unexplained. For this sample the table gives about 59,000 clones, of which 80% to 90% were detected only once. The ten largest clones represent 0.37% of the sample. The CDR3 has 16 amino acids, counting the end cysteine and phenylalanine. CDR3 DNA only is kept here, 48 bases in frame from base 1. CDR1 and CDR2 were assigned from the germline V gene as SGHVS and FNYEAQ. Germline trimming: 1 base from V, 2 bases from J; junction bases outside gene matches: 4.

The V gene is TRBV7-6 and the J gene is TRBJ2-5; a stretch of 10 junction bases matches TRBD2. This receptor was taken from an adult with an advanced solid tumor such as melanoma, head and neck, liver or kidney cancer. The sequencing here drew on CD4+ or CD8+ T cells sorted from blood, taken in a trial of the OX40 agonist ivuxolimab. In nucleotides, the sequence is TGTGCCAGCAGCTTAGGAGCGGGGGGGGTGCAAGAGACCCAGTACTTC. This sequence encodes CASSLGAGGVQETQYF.